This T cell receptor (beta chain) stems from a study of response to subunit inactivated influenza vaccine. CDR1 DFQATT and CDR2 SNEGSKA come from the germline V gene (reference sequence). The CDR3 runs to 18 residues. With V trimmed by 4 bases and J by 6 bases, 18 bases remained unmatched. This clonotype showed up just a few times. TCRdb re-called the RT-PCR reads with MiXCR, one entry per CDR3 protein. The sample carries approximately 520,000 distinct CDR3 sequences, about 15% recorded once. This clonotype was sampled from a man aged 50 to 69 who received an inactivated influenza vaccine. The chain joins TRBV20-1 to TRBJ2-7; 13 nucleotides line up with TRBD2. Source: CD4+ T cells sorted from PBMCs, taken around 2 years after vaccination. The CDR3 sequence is CSATPPLAGGHGLGEQYF. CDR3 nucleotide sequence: TGCAGTGCTACCCCCCCACTAGCGGGGGGGCATGGTCTTGGCGAGCAGTACTTC.